This T cell receptor beta chain was documented in a study of CD8+ T cells in alopecia areata. Turning to the study itself: Treated patients were given oral tofacitinib, which was dosed at 5 to 10 mg twice daily. Tofacitinib administration persisted for 6 to 18 months, succeeded by 6 months off drug. Study-level results: Alopecia totalis/universalis scalp especially showed more expanded CD8+ clones than normal scalp.

Details on this clone: The antigen is undetermined.

Per germline, CDR1 SGDLS and CDR2 YYNGEE. The junction had 4 bases not matched to a gene; V was cut back by 3 bases and J by 5 bases. The CDR3 spans 15 residues. Peripheral blood and lesional scalp punch biopsies came from alopecia areata patients. cDNA reverse transcribed from extracted RNA served as the sequencing template. Here immunoSEQ multiplex PCR was the method, and the copy in TCRdb shows in-frame clones only, minus some. The table has 75,000 to 100,000 clones, roughly two fifths seen once. The TCR originated in a human donor with alopecia areata. Sequencing was done on a sample of CD4+ T cells sorted from blood. V is TRBV9 and J is TRBJ2-7, with 14 nucleotides matching TRBD2. The CDR3 here is CASSAGTSGSHEQYF. CDR3 coding DNA: TGTGCCAGCAGCGCCGGGACTAGCGGGAGTCACGAGCAGTACTTC.